The rows below give T cell receptor beta chains drawn from one sample of a study of T cells in localized non-small cell lung cancer. The data were produced by immunoSEQ multiplex PCR, yet TCRdb's version contains in-frame clones alone and is incomplete. The table lists about 33,000 clones, approximately 84% of them singletons. The input for sequencing was peripheral blood, taken before any cancer treatment. Receptors were obtained from a male donor at least 60 years old with stage III lung adenocarcinoma. Each CDR3 is given with its conserved first and last residue. A D gene is named only where the DNA matches it firmly. Not every row has a clone size; where given, it reads once, few, many or a size class.

NA	TRBV6-5	NA	TRBJ1-1	TGTGCCAGCAGTCAGACGAACACTGAAGCTTTCTTT	CASSQTNTEAFF
NA	TRBV10-2	few	TRBJ1-5	TGCGCCAGCAGTGTCGGACAGTCCCAGCCCCAGCATTTT	CASSVGQSQPQHF
NA	TRBV19	NA	TRBJ2-7	TGTGCCAGTAGTATAAAACTAAACTACGAGCAGTACTTC	CASSIKLNYEQYF
TRBD2	TRBV9	NA	TRBJ2-2	TGTGCCAGCAGCGTAGAGACTAGCGGGAGGGGCACCGGGGAGCTGTTTTTT	CASSVETSGRGTGELFF
NA	TRBV30	NA	TRBJ1-1	TGTGCCTGGAACTGGGCCACGGGCGGGGCCGGAGCTTTCTTT	CAWNWATGGAGAFF
NA	TRBV28	NA	TRBJ1-1	TGTGCCAGCACGGCGCCAGGGGCGAGGGAGGAAACTGAAGCTTTCTTT	CASTAPGAREETEAFF
NA	TRBV20-1	NA	TRBJ2-5	TGCAGTGCTAGAGAGATTGGGACCCAGTACTTC	CSAREIGTQYF
NA	TRBV5-4	once	TRBJ1-1	TGTGCCAGCAGCTCCGGGGTGTGGGGGAACACTGAAGCTTTCTTT	CASSSGVWGNTEAFF
NA	TRBV15	NA	TRBJ1-2	TGTGCCACCAGCAGAGACTATACAGGGACCGGCTATGGCTACACCTTC	CATSRDYTGTGYGYTF
TRBD1	TRBV15	NA	TRBJ1-1	TGTGCCACCAGCTCCAACAGGGGCCGCACTGAAGCTTTCTTT	CATSSNRGRTEAFF
NA	TRBV6-1	NA	TRBJ2-7	TGTGCCAGCAGTGAATCCTACGAGCAGTACTTC	CASSESYEQYF
NA	TRBV28	NA	TRBJ2-5	TGTGCCAGCAGTTACCTTAGGACAGATAAAGAGACCCAGTACTTC	CASSYLRTDKETQYF
NA	TRBV11-3	NA	TRBJ2-5	TGTGCCAGCAGCTTAGATCCAGGCCGGACCCAGTACTTC	CASSLDPGRTQYF
NA	TRBV6-1	once	TRBJ2-1	TGTGCCAGCAGTGAAGGAGGGATTGAGCAGTTCTTC	CASSEGGIEQFF
NA	TRBV6-5	NA	TRBJ1-2	TGTGCCAGCAGTTACTCGAATCAGCGCACAGCCTATGGCTACACCTTC	CASSYSNQRTAYGYTF
TRBD2	TRBV27	NA	TRBJ2-7	TGTGCCAGCAGTTCGACCTCGGTCCTAGCGGCCTACGAGCAGTACTTC	CASSSTSVLAAYEQYF
TRBD2	TRBV11-2	NA	TRBJ2-3	TGTGCCAGCAGCTCCCGCTTAGCGGGAGCGACCATAAGCACAGATACGCAGTATTTT	CASSSRLAGATISTDTQYF
NA	TRBV11-3	NA	TRBJ2-6	TGTGCCAGCAGCTTAGGCATCTCTGGGGCCAACGTCCTGACTTTC	CASSLGISGANVLTF
TRBD2	TRBV9	NA	TRBJ2-1	TGTGCCAGCAGCGTTGTCGGGACTAGGGGTCATGAGCAGTTCTTC	CASSVVGTRGHEQFF
NA	TRBV7-9	NA	TRBJ1-1	TGTGCCAGCAGCTTAGGGAAGGAAGCTTTCTTT	CASSLGKEAFF
NA	TRBV4-1	NA	TRBJ1-2	TGCGCCAGCAGCCACGCCGTAGCCGGGACCGACCGTCGGGGCTACACCTTC	CASSHAVAGTDRRGYTF
TRBD1	TRBV6-4	NA	TRBJ2-2	TGTGCCAGCAGTCCTGAACAGGGGGTTGCCGGGGAGCTGTTTTTT	CASSPEQGVAGELFF
NA	TRBV18	NA	TRBJ1-2	TGTGCCAGCTCACCTACTTCAGATTATGGCTACACCTTC	CASSPTSDYGYTF
NA	TRBV19	NA	TRBJ1-2	TGTGCCAGTCACAAGCCTAACTATGGCTACACCTTC	CASHKPNYGYTF
TRBD2	TRBV7-9	NA	TRBJ2-7	TGTGCCAGCAGCTCCCTAGCGGGGGGCTCCTACGAGCAGTACTTC	CASSSLAGGSYEQYF
NA	TRBV5-1	NA	TRBJ2-4	TGCGCCAGCAGCTCCGGACAGATTTTCGACATTCAGTACTTC	CASSSGQIFDIQYF
NA	TRBV30	once	TRBJ2-3	TGTGCCTGGAGTGGGATCGGTAGGGGATATACGCAGTATTTT	CAWSGIGRGYTQYF
TRBD2	TRBV4-2	NA	TRBJ2-5	TGTGCCAGCAGCCTAGGGCGTCTAGCGGGAGGAGAGACCCAGTACTTC	CASSLGRLAGGETQYF
NA	TRBV14	NA	TRBJ2-7	TGTGCCAGCAGCCAGGCGACAGCCACGCGCGAGCAGTACTTC	CASSQATATREQYF
NA	TRBV5-8	NA	TRBJ1-5	TGTGCCAGCAGCAGAGATAGCAATCAGCCCCAGCATTTT	CASSRDSNQPQHF
TRBD1	TRBV5-4	NA	TRBJ1-2	TGTGCCAGCAGCCTGACAGGGAAAGGCTACACCTTC	CASSLTGKGYTF
NA	TRBV6-5	NA	TRBJ2-3	TGTGCCAGCAGGGCCGGGACCCGAAGAACAGATACGCAGTATTTT	CASRAGTRRTDTQYF
NA	TRBV19	NA	TRBJ2-7	TGTGCCAGTTCGACGGGAAGGGCCTACGAGCAGTACTTC	CASSTGRAYEQYF
TRBD1	TRBV18	NA	TRBJ2-7	TGTGCCAGCTCGCTGCGGACGGGACAGGGAATGAGGGAGCAGTACTTC	CASSLRTGQGMREQYF
NA	TRBV7-8	NA	TRBJ1-2	TGTGCCAGCAGCTTATCACTCAGCGCGTTCTATGGCTACACCTTC	CASSLSLSAFYGYTF
NA	TRBV7-2	NA	TRBJ1-4	TGTGCCAGCAGCTTAGTCGGGGGAGCGGATGAAAAACTGTTTTTT	CASSLVGGADEKLFF
NA	TRBV5-1	NA	TRBJ2-2	TGCGCCAGCAGCGAGAACACCGGGGAGCTGTTTTTT	CASSENTGELFF
TRBD1	TRBV6-4	once	TRBJ2-2	TGTGCCAGCAGTGCGGGACAGCATAACACCGGGGAGCTGTTTTTT	CASSAGQHNTGELFF
TRBD1	TRBV11-2	NA	TRBJ2-1	TGTGCCAGCAGCCTAATGGGACAGAACAATGAGCAGTTCTTC	CASSLMGQNNEQFF
NA	TRBV10-3	NA	TRBJ1-1	TGTGCCATCGTAGCTTCGGGGGACACTGAAGCTTTCTTT	CAIVASGDTEAFF
TRBD1	TRBV18	NA	TRBJ1-5	TGTGCCAGCTCACCAGAGAAAGCAGGGGGCTTGGATAGCAATCAGCCCCAGCATTTT	CASSPEKAGGLDSNQPQHF
NA	TRBV5-1	NA	TRBJ1-1	TGCGCCAGCAGCATCACGGGGGGTGAAGCTTTCTTT	CASSITGGEAFF
NA	TRBV15	NA	TRBJ1-4	TGTGCCACCAGCAGAGATTCTGGAGGGTATGAAAAACTGTTTTTT	CATSRDSGGYEKLFF
NA	TRBV7-9	NA	TRBJ2-1	TGTGCCAGCAGCTCGCTACAGGGTGTCTATGAGCAGTTCTTC	CASSSLQGVYEQFF
TRBD1	TRBV15	once	TRBJ1-1	TGTGCCACCAGCAGAGATCGCCCAGGGGGCGGTACTGAAGCTTTCTTT	CATSRDRPGGGTEAFF
NA	TRBV30	few	TRBJ1-1	TGTGCCGTCAGTCCGAACACTGAAGCTTTCTTT	CAVSPNTEAFF
NA	TRBV9	NA	TRBJ2-2	TGTGCCAGCAGCGTAGTGGGAACCGGGGAGCTGTTTTTT	CASSVVGTGELFF
NA	TRBV27	NA	TRBJ1-2	TGTGCCAGCAGTCCCACTAGGGATAACTATGGCTACACCTTC	CASSPTRDNYGYTF
TRBD1	TRBV9	medium-sized	TRBJ2-7	TGTGCCAGCAGCGTAGCTTACAGGGGGCGCGAGCAGTACTTC	CASSVAYRGREQYF
TRBD1	TRBV9	few	TRBJ2-7	TGTGCCAGCAGCTCAGGACAGGCCTATCGGTACGAGCAGTACTTC	CASSSGQAYRYEQYF
NA	TRBV27	NA	TRBJ1-2	TGTGCCAGCAGTTTGGCTCAGGGAGGGTGGGCGCATGGCTACACCTTC	CASSLAQGGWAHGYTF